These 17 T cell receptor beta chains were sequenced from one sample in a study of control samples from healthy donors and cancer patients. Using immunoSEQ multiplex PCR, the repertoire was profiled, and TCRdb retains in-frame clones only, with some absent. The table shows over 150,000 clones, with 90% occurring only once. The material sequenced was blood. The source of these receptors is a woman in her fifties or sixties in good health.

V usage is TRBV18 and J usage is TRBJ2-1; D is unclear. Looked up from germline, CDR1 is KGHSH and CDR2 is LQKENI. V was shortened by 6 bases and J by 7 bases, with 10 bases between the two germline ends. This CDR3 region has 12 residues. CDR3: CASSFTMNEQFF. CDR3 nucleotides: TGTGCCAGCTCCTTCACAATGAATGAGCAGTTCTTC. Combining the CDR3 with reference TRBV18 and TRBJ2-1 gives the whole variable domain NAGVMQNPRHLVRRRGQEARLRCSPMKGHSHVYWYRQLPEEGLKFMVYLQKENIIDESGMPKERFSAEFPKEGPSILRIQQVVRGDSAAYFCASSFTMNEQFFGPGTRLTVL.

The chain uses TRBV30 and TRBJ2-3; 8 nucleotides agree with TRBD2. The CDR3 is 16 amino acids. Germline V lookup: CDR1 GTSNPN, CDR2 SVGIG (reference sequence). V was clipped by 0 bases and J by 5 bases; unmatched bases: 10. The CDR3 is CAWSVHQGSGVDTQYF. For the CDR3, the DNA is TGTGCCTGGAGTGTACACCAGGGTAGCGGGGTAGATACGCAGTATTTT.

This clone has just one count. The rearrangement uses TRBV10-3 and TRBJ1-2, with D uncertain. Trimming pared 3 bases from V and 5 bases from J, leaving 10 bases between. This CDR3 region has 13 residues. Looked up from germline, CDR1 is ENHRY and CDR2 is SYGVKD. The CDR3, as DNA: TGTGCCATCAGTGATAGGACGGGGTATGGCTACACCTTC. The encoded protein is CAISDRTGYGYTF.

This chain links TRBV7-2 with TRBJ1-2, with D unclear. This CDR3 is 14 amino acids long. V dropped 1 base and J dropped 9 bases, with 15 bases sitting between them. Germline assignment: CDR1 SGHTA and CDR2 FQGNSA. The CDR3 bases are TGTGCCAGCAGCTTAGATGGTGTCTCCCATCGCTACACCTTC. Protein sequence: CASSLDGVSHRYTF.

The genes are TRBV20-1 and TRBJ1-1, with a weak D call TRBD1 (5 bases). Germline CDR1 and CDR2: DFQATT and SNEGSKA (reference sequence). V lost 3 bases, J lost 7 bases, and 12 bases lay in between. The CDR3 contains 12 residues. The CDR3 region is CSASLGVDEAFF. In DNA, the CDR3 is TGCAGTGCTAGTCTGGGGGTGGATGAAGCTTTCTTT.

The CDR3 loop is CASSSTSRAQYF. CDR3 DNA: TGTGCCAGCAGTTCAACTAGCAGGGCCCAGTACTTC. The chain combines TRBV27 with TRBJ2-5, with D tentatively TRBD2 (6 bases). The V gene lost 4 bases and the J gene lost 9 bases, with 12 bases spanning the gap. The CDR3 length is 12 residues. Germline CDR1 and CDR2: MNHEY and SMNVEV (reference sequence).

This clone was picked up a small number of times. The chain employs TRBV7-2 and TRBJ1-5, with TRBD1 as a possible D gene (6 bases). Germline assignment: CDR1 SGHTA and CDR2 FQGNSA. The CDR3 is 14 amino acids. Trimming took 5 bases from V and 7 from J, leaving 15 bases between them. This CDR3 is CASSGGQVGQPQHF. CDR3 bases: TGTGCCAGCAGCGGGGGGCAGGTGGGACAGCCCCAGCATTTT.

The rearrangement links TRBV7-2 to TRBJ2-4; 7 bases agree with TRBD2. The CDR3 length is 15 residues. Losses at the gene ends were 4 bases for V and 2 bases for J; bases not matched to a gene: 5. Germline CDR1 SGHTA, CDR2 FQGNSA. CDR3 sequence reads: CASSWTSQTKNIQYF. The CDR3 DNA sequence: TGTGCCAGCAGCTGGACTAGTCAAACCAAAAACATTCAGTACTTC. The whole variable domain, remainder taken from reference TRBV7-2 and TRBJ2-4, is GAGVSQSPSNKVTEKGKDVELRCDPISGHTALYWYRQSLGQGLEFLIYFQGNSAPDKSGLPSDRFSAERTGGSVSTLTIQRTQQEDSAVYLCASSWTSQTKNIQYFGAGTRLSVL.

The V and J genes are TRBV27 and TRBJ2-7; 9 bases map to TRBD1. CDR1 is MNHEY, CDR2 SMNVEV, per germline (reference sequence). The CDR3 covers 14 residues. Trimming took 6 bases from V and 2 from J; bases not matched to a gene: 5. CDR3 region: CASSMGQGAYEQYF. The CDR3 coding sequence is TGTGCCAGCAGCATGGGACAGGGAGCCTACGAGCAGTACTTC.

The CDR3 DNA sequence: TGTGCCAGTACCCCCGTGGGGGTTTATAGCAATCAGCCCCAGCATTTT. Protein sequence: CASTPVGVYSNQPQHF. The gene calls are TRBV19 and TRBJ1-5; D might be TRBD1 (5 bases). CDR1 LNHDA and CDR2 SQIVND come from the germline V gene (reference sequence). This CDR3 is built from 16 residues. V lost 7 bases and J lost 0, with 16 bases in between.

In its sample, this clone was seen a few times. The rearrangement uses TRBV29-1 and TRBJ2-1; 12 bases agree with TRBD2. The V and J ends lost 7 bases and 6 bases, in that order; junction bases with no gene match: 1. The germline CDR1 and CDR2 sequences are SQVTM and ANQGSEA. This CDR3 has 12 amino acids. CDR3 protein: CSGTSGTNEQFF. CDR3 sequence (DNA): TGCAGCGGGACTAGCGGGACCAATGAGCAGTTCTTC.

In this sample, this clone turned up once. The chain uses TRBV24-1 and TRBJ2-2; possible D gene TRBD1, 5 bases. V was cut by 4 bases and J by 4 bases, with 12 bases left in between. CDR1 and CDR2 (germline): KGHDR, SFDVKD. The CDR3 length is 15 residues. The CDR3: CATSDPTTVTGELFF. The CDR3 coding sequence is TGTGCCACCAGTGACCCGACGACAGTCACCGGGGAGCTGTTTTTT.

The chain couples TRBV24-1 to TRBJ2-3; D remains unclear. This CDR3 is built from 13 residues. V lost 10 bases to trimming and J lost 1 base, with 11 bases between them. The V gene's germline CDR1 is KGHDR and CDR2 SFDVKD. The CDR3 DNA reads TGTGCCACGAGCCCAAGGGGCACAGATACGCAGTATTTT. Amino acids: CATSPRGTDTQYF.

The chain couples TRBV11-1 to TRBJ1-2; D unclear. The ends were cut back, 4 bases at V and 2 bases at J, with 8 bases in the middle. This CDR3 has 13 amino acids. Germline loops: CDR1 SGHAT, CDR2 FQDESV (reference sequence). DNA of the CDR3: TGTGCCAGCAGCTCGATGGCAAACTATGGCTACACCTTC. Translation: CASSSMANYGYTF.

CDR3 DNA: TGTGCCAGTAGTATAGAGGGCAGGATGGCTGCTTTCTTT. Translation gives CASSIEGRMAAFF. The V and J genes are TRBV19 and TRBJ1-1, with D unclear. Germline loops: CDR1 LNHDA, CDR2 SQIVND (reference sequence). The CDR3 covers 13 residues. The germline V and J ends were trimmed by 0 bases and 11 bases, with 13 bases remaining between them.

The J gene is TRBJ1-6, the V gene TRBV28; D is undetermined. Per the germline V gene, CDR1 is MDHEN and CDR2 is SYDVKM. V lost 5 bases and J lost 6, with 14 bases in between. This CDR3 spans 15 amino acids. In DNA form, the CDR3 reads TGTGCCAGCAGTCCCCCGGCGGAGGCTAATTCACCCCTCCACTTT. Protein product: CASSPPAEANSPLHF.

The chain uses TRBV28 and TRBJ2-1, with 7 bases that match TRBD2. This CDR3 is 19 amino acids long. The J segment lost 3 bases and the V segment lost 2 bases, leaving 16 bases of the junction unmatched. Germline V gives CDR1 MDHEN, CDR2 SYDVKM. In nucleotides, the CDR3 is TGTGCCAGCAGTTTAAGAGGCCCTTACCCGGGAGGTCACTACAATGAGCAGTTCTTC. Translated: CASSLRGPYPGGHYNEQFF.